Shown below are 8 T cell receptor beta chains from a single sample sequenced in a study of T-cell reconstitution after alpha-beta-depleted transplantation in children. Unique molecular identifiers were built into the TCRbeta library. TCRdb reprocessed the PCR reads via MiXCR and lists one record per CDR3 protein. The sample carries about 72,000 distinct CDR3 sequences, approximately 7.3% recorded once. The input for sequencing was PBMCs from the stem cell graft donor, taken from the stem cell graft. Receptor source: a human donor who donated a stem cell graft to a child with acute lymphoblastic leukemia.

This clonotype came up many times. As DNA, the CDR3 is TGTGCCATCCAAAGGACAGGGGGTAACACAGATACGCAGTATTTT. It encodes CAIQRTGGNTDTQYF. This chain joins TRBV10-3 and TRBJ2-3, with TRBD1 identical over 10 bases. This CDR3 has 15 amino acids. Germline V gives CDR1 ENHRY, CDR2 SYGVKD. The V and J ends lost 8 bases and 2 bases, in that order; junction bases with no gene match: 7.

Many counts were recorded for this clonotype. The chain is built from TRBV7-8 and TRBJ2-2; the D is unclear. V was pared by 0 bases and J by 0 bases, with 8 bases between. Germline values: CDR1 SGHVS, CDR2 FQNEAQ. The CDR3 is 16 residues long. CDR3 amino acids: CASSLASGANTGELFF. In nucleotides, the CDR3 is TGTGCCAGCAGCTTAGCGTCGGGTGCGAACACCGGGGAGCTGTTTTTT.

Many counts were recorded for this clonotype. The junction shows a germline mismatch at one end, possibly a read error. The chain has TRBV10-3 and TRBJ1-6; D gene uncertain. The CDR3 runs to 14 residues. CDR1 and CDR2 (germline): ENHRY, SYGVKD. The CDR3 DNA reads as TGTGCCATCAGCCCCCCAGGCACCAATTCATCCCTCCACTTT. Translated: CAISPPGTNSSLHF.

Many counts were recorded for this clonotype. This chain connects TRBV9 to TRBJ2-5; unclear D gene. V was clipped by 1 base and J by 1 base, with 5 bases between them. CDR1 and CDR2 (germline): SGDLS, YYNGEE. This CDR3 region has 13 residues. In DNA form, the CDR3 reads TGTGCCAGCAGCGTATGGCCCCAAGAGACCCAGTACTTC. This encodes CASSVWPQETQYF.

This clonotype was detected only a few times. This rearrangement joins TRBV27 to TRBJ1-6; unclear D gene. Germline V gene lookup returns CDR1 MNHEY and CDR2 SMNVEV (reference sequence). This CDR3 spans 14 amino acids. Trimming pared 4 bases from V and 7 bases from J, leaving 11 bases between. The CDR3 DNA follows: TGTGCCAGCAGTTCCAGCCGGGGAAATTCACCCCTCCACTTT. Translated, it gives CASSSSRGNSPLHF.

V is TRBV4-3 and J is TRBJ2-7, with TRBD1 identical over 9 bases. The CDR3 is 15 amino acids. The germline V gene has CDR1 LGHNA and CDR2 YSLEER. With V trimmed by 0 bases and J by 5 bases, 5 bases remained unmatched. The CDR3 bases are TGCGCCAGCAGCCAAGAAGGGACAGGGTACCACGAGCAGTACTTC. The encoded protein is CASSQEGTGYHEQYF.

This clonotype came up many times. The chain recombines TRBV19 with TRBJ2-7, with 7 bases lining up with TRBD1. This CDR3 is built from 13 residues. CDR1 and CDR2 from the germline V gene are LNHDA and SQIVND (reference sequence). J was trimmed by 2 bases and V by 6 bases; bases with no gene match: 4. CDR3 nucleotides: TGTGCCAGTAGCGGACAGGAGCCCTACGAGCAGTACTTC. It yields the protein CASSGQEPYEQYF.

The chain carries TRBV10-1 and TRBJ1-1; no clear D. V lost 3 bases, J lost 2 bases, and 7 bases lay in between. From germline, CDR1 is WNHNN and CDR2 SYGVQD (reference sequence). The CDR3 has 13 residues. The CDR3 loop reads CASSDLGNTEAFF. In DNA form, the CDR3 reads TGCGCCAGCAGTGACTTGGGAAACACTGAAGCTTTCTTT.